The subject of this entry is one T cell receptor beta chain. Its specificity is unknown. A multiplex PCR was run with 60 Vbeta primers and 13 Jbeta primers. Some clones are missing from TCRdb's copy, which holds only in-frame ones; the method was immunoSEQ multiplex PCR. The table shows 140,000 to 150,000 clones, with 80% occurring only once. The V end lost 1 base, the J end lost 5 bases, and 11 bases lay between the germline ends. This CDR3 has 14 residues. Germline CDR1 reads SNHLY; CDR2 reads FYNNEI. The record originates from a study of cytomegalovirus exposure and HLA in healthy donors. Overall study findings and caveats: TCR beta V- and J-gene trimming was later associated with a missense DCLRE1C variant.

This TCR came from a man aged 35 to 55 in good health and CMV-seronegative. The rearrangement joins TRBV2 to TRBJ2-5, with TRBD2 as a possible D gene (6 bases). The specimen was PBMCs. CDR3 nucleotide sequence: TGTGCCAGCAGTGAAGGGCTAGCGCGGGAGACCCAGTACTTC. Translating it yields CASSEGLARETQYF.